The T cell receptor (beta chain) under discussion was sequenced for a study of blood T cell repertoires in COVID-19. Study information: Italy, Spain and the United States were the sources of the convalescent and acute COVID-19 samples. The cDNA or gDNA used as material had been derived from T cells, B-cell-depleted T cells, or PBMCs.

As originally analysed: It was from reference gene primer amplification that nucleated cell counts were estimated. Sequencing used immunoSEQ multiplex PCR; TCRdb keeps in-frame clones, though not all of them. The V and J calls and clone size are taken from that table; D and trimming were inferred from the DNA. The sample lists about 120,000 clones, about 87% occurring once. From germline, CDR1 is LNHDA and CDR2 SQIVND (reference sequence). After removal of 1 base from V and 4 bases from J, the junction contained 17 bases not matched to a gene. This CDR3 contains 20 residues. The chain has TRBV19 and TRBJ2-1; 9 nucleotides align to TRBD1. This sequence was found in a woman aged 45-65 years with acute or convalescent COVID-19. The specimen was peripheral blood. CDR3 coding DNA: TGTGCCAGTAGTATAGTGAGTGGCTGGGGGACAGGGCACGGTTACAATGAGCAGTTCTTC. It encodes CASSIVSGWGTGHGYNEQFF.